This TCR beta chain came from a study of technical replicates of blood from several donors. This CDR3 is built from 16 residues. Germline-derived CDR1 and CDR2 are SGHRS and YFSETQ. Trimming took 1 base from V and 3 from J, leaving 13 bases between them. Measured with immunoSEQ multiplex PCR; TCRdb has only the in-frame clones, and not every one. The profile shows around 30,000 clones, over 85% of them singletons. The TCR comes from a human donor in good health. Some clones in this sample may be carry-over from other donors' samples. The sequenced sample consisted of PBMCs. V gene TRBV5-1 combines with J gene TRBJ1-4; D is perhaps TRBD1 (6 bases). DNA for the CDR3: TGCGCCAGCAGCTTGAACGGACAGACCTCTAATGAAAAACTGTTTTTT. Translated: CASSLNGQTSNEKLFF.